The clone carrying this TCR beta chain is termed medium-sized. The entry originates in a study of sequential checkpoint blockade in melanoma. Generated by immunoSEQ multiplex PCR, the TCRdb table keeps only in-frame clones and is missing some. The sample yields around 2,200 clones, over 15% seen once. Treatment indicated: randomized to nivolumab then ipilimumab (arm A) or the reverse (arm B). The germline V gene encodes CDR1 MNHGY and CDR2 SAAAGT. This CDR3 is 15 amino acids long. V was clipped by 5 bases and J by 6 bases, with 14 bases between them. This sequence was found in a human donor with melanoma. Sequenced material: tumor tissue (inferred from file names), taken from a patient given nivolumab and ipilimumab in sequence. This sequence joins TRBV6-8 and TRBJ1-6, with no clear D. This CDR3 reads CASSEGYSFNSPLHF. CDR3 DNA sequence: TGTGCCAGCAGTGAGGGATACAGCTTTAATTCACCCCTCCACTTT.